The clone carrying this T cell receptor (beta chain) has a handful of counts. Its specificity is not known. The source of the sample is a study of vaccination effects on CD4 cells after COVID-19. Study observations and caveats: Infection-derived and vaccine-derived clones contracted markedly late after vaccination.

After around 10 days in culture, the CD4+ T cells were isolated. The V gene's germline CDR1 is LGHDT and CDR2 YNNKEL (reference sequence). V was trimmed by 1 base and J by 3 bases, leaving 16 bases between them. The length of the CDR3 is 17 residues. Here immunoSEQ multiplex PCR was the method, and the copy in TCRdb shows in-frame clones only, minus some. The sample has 50,000 to 70,000 clones, 70% to 85% seen once; the top ten hold around 25%. The sample consisted of CD4+ T cells from PBMCs cultured without peptide, taken before COVID-19 vaccination. This receptor was taken from a human donor who had a prior SARS-CoV-2 infection. This sequence joins TRBV3-1 (or the pseudogene TRBV3-2) and TRBJ2-4; D possibly corresponds to TRBD1 (5 bases). The CDR3 DNA reads TGTGCCAGCAGCCAAGGGTCTAGGGGATGGGACAAAAACATTCAGTACTTC. As protein: CASSQGSRGWDKNIQYF.